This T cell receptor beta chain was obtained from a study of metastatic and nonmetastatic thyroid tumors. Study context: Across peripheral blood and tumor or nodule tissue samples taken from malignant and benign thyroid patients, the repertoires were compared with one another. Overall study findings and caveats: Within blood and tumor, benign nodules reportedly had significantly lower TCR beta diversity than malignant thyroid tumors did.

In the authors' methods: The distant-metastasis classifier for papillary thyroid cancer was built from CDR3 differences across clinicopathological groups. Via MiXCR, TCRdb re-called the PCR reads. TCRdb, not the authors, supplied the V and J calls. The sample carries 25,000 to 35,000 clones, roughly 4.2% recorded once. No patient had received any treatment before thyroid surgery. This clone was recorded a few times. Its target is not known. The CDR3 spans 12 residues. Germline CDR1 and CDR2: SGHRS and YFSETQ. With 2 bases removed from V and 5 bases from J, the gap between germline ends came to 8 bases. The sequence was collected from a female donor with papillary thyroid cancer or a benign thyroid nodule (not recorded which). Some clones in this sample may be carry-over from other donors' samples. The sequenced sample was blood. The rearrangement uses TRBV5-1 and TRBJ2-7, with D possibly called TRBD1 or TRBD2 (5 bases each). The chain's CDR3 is CASSFQGDEQYF. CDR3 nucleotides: TGCGCCAGCAGCTTTCAGGGAGACGAGCAGTACTTC.